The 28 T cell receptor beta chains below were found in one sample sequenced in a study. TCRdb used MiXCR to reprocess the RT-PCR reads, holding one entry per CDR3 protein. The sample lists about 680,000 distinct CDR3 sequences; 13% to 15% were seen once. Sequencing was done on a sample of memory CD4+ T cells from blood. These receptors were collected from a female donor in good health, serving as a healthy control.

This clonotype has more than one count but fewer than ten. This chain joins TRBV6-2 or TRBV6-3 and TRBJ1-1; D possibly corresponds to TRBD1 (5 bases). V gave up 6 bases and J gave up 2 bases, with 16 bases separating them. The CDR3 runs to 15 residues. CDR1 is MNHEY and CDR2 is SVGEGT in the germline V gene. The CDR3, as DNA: TGTGCCAGCAGGCCCCACGGGCAGGGCAACACTGAAGCTTTCTTT. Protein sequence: CASRPHGQGNTEAFF.

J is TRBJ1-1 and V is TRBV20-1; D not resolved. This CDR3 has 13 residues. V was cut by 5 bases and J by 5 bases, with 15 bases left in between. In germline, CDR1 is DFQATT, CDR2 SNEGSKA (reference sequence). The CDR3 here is CSAPSVERTEAFF. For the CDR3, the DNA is TGCAGTGCTCCGAGTGTGGAGAGAACTGAAGCTTTCTTT.

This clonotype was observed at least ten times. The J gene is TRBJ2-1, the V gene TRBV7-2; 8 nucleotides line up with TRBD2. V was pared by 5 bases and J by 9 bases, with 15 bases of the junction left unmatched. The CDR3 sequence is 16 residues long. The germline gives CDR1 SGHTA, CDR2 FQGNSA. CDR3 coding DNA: TGTGCCAGCAGCCCCCGGACAACGTCGGGGGGGCCTGAGCAGTTCTTC. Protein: CASSPRTTSGGPEQFF.

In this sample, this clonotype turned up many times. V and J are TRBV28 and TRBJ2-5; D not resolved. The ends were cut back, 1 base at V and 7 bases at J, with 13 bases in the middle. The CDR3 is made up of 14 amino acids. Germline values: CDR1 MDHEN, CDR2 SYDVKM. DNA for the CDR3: TGTGCCAGCAGTTTATCCCCAGGCCAGAGGACCCAGTACTTC. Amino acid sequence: CASSLSPGQRTQYF.

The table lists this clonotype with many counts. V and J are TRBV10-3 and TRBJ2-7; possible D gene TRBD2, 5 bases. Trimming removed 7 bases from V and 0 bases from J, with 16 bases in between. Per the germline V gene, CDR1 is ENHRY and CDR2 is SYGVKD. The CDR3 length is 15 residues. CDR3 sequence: CAITSNPDYSYEQYF. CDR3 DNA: TGTGCCATCACCTCGAACCCCGACTACTCCTACGAGCAGTACTTC.

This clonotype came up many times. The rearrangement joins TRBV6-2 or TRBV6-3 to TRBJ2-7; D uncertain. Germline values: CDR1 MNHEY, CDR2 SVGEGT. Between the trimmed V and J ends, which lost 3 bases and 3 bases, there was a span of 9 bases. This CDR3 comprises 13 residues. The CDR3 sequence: CASSYNHYYEQYF. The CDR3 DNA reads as TGTGCCAGCAGTTATAACCACTACTACGAGCAGTACTTC.

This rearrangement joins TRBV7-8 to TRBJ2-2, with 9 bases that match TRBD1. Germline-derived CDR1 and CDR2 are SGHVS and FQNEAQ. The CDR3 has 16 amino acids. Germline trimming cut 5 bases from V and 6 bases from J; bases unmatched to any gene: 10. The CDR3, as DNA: TGTGCCAGCAGCCCACGGGACAGGGTTGTTTCCGGGGAGCTGTTTTTT. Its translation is CASSPRDRVVSGELFF. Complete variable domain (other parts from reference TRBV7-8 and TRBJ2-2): GAGVSQSPRYKVAKRGQDVALRCDPISGHVSLFWYQQALGQGPEFLTYFQNEAQLDKSGLPSDRFFAERPEGSVSTLKIQRTQQEDSAVYLCASSPRDRVVSGELFFGEGSRLTVL.

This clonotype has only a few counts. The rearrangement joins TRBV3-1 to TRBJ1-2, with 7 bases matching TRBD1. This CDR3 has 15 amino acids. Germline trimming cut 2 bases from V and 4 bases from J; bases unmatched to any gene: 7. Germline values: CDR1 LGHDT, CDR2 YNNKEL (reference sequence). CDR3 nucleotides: TGTGCCAGCAGCCAACCACCGGGACAGCCCTATGGCTACACCTTC. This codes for CASSQPPGQPYGYTF.

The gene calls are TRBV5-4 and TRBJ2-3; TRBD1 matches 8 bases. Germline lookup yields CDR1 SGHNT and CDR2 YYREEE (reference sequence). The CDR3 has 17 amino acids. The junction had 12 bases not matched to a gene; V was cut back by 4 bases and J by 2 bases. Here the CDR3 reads CASSLNARQGITDTQYF. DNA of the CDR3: TGTGCCAGCAGCCTAAATGCGAGACAGGGGATCACAGATACGCAGTATTTT.

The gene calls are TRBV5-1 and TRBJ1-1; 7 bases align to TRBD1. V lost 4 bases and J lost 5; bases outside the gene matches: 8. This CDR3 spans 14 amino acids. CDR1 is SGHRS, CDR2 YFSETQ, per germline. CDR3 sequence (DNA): TGCGCCAGCAGCCTGGACAGGCCTACGACTGAAGCTTTCTTT. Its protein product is CASSLDRPTTEAFF.

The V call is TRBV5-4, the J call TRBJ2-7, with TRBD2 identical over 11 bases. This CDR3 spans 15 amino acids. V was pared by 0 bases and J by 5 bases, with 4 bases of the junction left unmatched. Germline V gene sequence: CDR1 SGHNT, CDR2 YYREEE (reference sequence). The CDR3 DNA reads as TGTGCCAGCAGCTTGGATAGCGGGAGGGCCCACGAGCAGTACTTC. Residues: CASSLDSGRAHEQYF.

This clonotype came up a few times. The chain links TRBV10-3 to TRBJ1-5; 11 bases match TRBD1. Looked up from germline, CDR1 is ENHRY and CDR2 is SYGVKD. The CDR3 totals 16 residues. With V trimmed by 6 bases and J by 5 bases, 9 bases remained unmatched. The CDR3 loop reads CAISGQGASGDQPQHF. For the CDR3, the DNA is TGTGCCATCAGCGGACAGGGGGCAAGTGGAGATCAGCCCCAGCATTTT.

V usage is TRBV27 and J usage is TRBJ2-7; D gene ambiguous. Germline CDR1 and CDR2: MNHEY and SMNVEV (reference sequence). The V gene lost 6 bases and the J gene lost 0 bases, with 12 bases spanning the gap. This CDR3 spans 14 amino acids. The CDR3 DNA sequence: TGTGCCAGCAGAGTTCGTGACGGCTCCTACGAGCAGTACTTC. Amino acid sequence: CASRVRDGSYEQYF.

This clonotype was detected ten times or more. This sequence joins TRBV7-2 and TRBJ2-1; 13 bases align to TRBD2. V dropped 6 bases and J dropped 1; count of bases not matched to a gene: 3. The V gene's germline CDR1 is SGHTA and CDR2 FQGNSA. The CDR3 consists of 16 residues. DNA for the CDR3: TGTGCCAGCAGTCGACTAGCGGGGGGTTCCTACAATGAGCAGTTCTTC. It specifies CASSRLAGGSYNEQFF.

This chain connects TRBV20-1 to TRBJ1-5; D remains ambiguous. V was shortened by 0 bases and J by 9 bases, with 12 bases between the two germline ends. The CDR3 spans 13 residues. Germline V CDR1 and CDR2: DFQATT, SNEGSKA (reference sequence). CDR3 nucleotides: TGCAGTGCTAGAGAACGAGCCGACGGGCCCCAGCATTTT. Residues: CSARERADGPQHF.

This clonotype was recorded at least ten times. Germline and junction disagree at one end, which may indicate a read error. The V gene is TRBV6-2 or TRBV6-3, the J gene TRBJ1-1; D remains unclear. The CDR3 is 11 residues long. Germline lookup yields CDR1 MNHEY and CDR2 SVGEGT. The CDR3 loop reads CASSFGQPKIF. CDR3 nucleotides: TGTGCCAGCAGTTTCGGGCAGCCTAAGATCTTT.

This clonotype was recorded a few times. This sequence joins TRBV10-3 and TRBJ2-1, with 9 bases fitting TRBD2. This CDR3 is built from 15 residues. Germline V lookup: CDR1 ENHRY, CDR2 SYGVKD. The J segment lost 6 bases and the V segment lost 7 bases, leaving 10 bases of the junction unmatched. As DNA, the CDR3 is TGTGCCATCACCCAGGGACTAGCTAACGGCAATGAGCAGTTCTTC. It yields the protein CAITQGLANGNEQFF.

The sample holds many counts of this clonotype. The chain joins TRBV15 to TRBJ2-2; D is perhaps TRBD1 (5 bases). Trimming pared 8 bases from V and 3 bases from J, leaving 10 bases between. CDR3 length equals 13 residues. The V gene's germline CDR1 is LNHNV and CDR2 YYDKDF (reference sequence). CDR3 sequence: CATSYRYTGELFF. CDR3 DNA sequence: TGTGCCACCTCCTACAGGTACACCGGGGAGCTGTTTTTT.

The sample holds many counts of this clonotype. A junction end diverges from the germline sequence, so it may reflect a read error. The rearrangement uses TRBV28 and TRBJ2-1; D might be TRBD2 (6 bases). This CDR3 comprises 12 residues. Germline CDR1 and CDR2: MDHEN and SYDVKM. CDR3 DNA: TGTGCCAGCAGTATGGCGGGGCAATTGGTGGTCTTC. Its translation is CASSMAGQLVVF.

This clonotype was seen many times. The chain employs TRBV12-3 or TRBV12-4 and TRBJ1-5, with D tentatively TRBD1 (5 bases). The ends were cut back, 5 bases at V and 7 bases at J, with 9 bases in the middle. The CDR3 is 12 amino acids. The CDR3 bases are TGTGCCAGCAGTCCCTGGGGGCAGCCCCAGCATTTT. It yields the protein CASSPWGQPQHF.

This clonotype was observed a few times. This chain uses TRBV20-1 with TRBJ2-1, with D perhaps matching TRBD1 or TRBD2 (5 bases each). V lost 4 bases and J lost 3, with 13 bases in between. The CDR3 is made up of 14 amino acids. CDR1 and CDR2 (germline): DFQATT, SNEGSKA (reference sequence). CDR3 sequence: CSAMGRGFYNEQFF. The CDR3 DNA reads TGCAGTGCTATGGGGCGCGGGTTCTACAATGAGCAGTTCTTC.

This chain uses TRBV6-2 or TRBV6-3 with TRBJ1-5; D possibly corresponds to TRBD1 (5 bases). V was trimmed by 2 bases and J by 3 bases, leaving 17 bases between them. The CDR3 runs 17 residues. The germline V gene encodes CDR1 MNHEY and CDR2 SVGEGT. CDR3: CASSYVAGSGSNQPQHF. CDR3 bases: TGTGCCAGCAGTTACGTGGCAGGGAGTGGGTCCAATCAGCCCCAGCATTTT.

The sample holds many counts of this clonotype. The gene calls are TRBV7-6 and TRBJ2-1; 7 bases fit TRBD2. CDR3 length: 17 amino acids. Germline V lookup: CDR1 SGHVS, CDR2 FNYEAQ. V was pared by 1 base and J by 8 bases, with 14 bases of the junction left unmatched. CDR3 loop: CASSLDAGANGWDEQFF. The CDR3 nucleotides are TGTGCCAGCAGCTTAGATGCGGGAGCTAACGGTTGGGATGAGCAGTTCTTC.

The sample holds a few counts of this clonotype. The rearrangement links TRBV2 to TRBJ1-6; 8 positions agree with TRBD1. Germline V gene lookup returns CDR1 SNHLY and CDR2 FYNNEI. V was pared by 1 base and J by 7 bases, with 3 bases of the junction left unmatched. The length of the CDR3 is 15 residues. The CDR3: CASSEGGQANSPLHF. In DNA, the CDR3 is TGTGCCAGCAGTGAAGGGGGACAGGCGAATTCACCCCTCCACTTT.

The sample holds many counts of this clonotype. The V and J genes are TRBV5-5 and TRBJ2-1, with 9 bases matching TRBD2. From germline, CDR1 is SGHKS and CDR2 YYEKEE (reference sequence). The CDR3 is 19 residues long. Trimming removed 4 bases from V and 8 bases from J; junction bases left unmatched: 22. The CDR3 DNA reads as TGTGCCAGCAGCCGAGCAGTGGCTAGCGGGACCTGGGATTCCTATGAGCAGTTCTTC. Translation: CASSRAVASGTWDSYEQFF.

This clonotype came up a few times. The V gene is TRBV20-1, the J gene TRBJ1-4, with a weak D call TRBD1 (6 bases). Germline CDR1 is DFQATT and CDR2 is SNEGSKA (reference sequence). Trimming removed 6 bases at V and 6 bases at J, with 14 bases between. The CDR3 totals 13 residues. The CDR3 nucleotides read TGCAGTGCCCTTACAGGGAATGATGAAAAACTGTTTTTT. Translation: CSALTGNDEKLFF.

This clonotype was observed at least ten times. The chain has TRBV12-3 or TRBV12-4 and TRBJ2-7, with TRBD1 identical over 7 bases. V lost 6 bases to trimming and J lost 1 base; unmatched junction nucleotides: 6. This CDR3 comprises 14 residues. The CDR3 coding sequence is TGTGCCAGCAGCCAAGGGGGCTCGTCCTACGAGCAGTACTTC. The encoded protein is CASSQGGSSYEQYF.

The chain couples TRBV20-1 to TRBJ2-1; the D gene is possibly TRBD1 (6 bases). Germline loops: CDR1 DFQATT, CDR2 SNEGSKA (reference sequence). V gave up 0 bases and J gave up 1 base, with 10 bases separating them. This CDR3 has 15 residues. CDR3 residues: CSARDYRVSYNEQFF. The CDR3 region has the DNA TGCAGTGCTAGAGACTACAGGGTTTCCTACAATGAGCAGTTCTTC.